One sample yielded the 2 T cell receptor beta chains listed below, sequenced in a study of cytomegalovirus exposure and HLA in healthy donors. The data were produced by immunoSEQ multiplex PCR, yet TCRdb's version contains in-frame clones alone and is incomplete. The sample has almost 75,000 clones, around 85% seen once; the top ten hold 3%. The sequenced sample consisted of PBMCs. The origin of the receptors is a man aged 25-45 years in good health and CMV-seronegative.

This chain connects TRBV14 to TRBJ2-3; TRBD2 agrees at 8 bases. In germline, CDR1 is SGHDN, CDR2 FVKESK. This CDR3 is built from 17 residues. V trimming: 4 bases; J trimming: 4 bases; junction bases outside the gene matches: 13. CDR3 loop: CASSPRRVAGMPDTQYF. In nucleotides, the CDR3 is TGTGCCAGCAGCCCCCGGAGGGTAGCGGGGATGCCAGATACGCAGTATTTT.

V and J are TRBV28 and TRBJ1-5; D possibly corresponds to TRBD1 (5 bases). Germline V CDR1 and CDR2: MDHEN, SYDVKM. The germline V and J ends were trimmed by 2 bases and 2 bases, with 13 bases remaining between them. The CDR3 is 16 residues long. CDR3 in amino acids: CASSLQGNPGNQPQHF. CDR3 nucleotide sequence: TGTGCCAGCAGTTTACAGGGCAACCCAGGCAATCAGCCCCAGCATTTT.